The following is a T cell receptor beta chain sequence with its context. The source of the sample is a study of blood T cell repertoires in COVID-19. The CDR3 is made up of 12 amino acids. V lost 5 bases and J 8 bases, leaving 13 bases between the germline ends. Looked up from germline, CDR1 is MNHEY and CDR2 is SVGEGT. This table comes from immunoSEQ multiplex PCR, and its TCRdb copy is limited to in-frame clones, with some not included. The sample records 200,000 to 300,000 clones, nearly 90% being singletons. V usage is TRBV6-2 or TRBV6-3 and J usage is TRBJ2-7; unclear D gene. The sequencing sample was made of peripheral blood. This TCR came from a man in his late teens or twenties with active or convalescent COVID-19. CDR3 loop: CASSTPLRKQYF. Here the CDR3 DNA reads TGTGCCAGCAGTACCCCGCTGAGAAAGCAGTACTTC.